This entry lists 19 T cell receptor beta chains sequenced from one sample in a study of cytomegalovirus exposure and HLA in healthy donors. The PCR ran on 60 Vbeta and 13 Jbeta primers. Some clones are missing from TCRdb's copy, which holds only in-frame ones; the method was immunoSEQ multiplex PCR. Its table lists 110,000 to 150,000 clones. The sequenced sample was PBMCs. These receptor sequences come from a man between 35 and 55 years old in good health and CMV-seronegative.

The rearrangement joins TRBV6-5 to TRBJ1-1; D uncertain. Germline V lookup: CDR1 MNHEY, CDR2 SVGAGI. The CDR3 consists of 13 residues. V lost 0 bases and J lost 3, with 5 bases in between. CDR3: CASSYSGYTEAFF. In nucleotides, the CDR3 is TGTGCCAGCAGTTACTCGGGCTACACTGAAGCTTTCTTT.

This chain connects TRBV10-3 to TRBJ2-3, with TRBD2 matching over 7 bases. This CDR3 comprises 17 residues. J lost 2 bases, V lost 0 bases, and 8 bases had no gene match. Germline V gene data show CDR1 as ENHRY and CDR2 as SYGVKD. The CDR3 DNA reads TGTGCCATCAGTGAGTCTAATAGCGGGTTTGCCACAGATACGCAGTATTTT. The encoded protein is CAISESNSGFATDTQYF.

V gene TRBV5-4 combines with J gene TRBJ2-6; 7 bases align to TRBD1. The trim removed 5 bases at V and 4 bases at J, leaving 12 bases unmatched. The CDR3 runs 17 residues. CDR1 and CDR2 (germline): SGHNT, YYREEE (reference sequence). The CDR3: CASRDGRGMRGANVLTF. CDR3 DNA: TGTGCCAGCAGGGATGGCAGGGGGATGAGAGGGGCCAACGTCCTGACTTTC.

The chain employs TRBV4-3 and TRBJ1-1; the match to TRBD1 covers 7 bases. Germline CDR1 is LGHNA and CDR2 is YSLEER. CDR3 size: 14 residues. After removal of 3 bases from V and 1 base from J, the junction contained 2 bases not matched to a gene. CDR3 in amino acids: CASSQRQGNTEAFF. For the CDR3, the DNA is TGCGCCAGCAGCCAGAGACAGGGGAACACTGAAGCTTTCTTT.

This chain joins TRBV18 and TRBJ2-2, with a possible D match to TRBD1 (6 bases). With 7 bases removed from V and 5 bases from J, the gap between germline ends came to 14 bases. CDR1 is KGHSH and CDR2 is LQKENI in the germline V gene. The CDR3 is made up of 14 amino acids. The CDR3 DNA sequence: TGTGCCAGCTTACAGGGAATCGAGACCGGGGAGCTGTTTTTT. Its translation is CASLQGIETGELFF.

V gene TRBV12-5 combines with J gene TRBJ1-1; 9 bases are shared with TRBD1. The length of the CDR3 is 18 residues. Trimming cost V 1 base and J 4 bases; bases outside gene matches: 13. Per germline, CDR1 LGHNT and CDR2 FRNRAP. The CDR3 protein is CASGLAPGTGSFRTEAFF. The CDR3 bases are TGTGCTAGTGGTTTGGCCCCCGGGACAGGGTCTTTTCGCACTGAAGCTTTCTTT.

The DNA for the CDR3 is TGCGCCAGCAGCCAACCCGGGACAGCTAATGAAAAACTGTTTTTT. The encoded protein is CASSQPGTANEKLFF. The chain couples TRBV4-1 to TRBJ1-4; 7 bases fit TRBD1. J gave up 3 bases and V 2 bases, and 3 bases lay outside the gene matches. The CDR3 is 15 amino acids. Germline V CDR1 and CDR2: MGHRA, YSYEKL.

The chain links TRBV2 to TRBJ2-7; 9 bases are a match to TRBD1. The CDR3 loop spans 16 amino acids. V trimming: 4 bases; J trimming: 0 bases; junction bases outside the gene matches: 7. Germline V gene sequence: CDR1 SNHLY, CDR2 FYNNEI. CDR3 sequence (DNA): TGTGCCAGCAGTGTTTCCGGGACAGGGAGCTCCTACGAGCAGTACTTC. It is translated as CASSVSGTGSSYEQYF.

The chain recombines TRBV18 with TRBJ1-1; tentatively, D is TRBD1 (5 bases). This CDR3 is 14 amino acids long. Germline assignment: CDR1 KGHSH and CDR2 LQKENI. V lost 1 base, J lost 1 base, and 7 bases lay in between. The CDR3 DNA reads TGTGCCAGCTCACCACAGGGGAAGAACACTGAAGCTTTCTTT. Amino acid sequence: CASSPQGKNTEAFF.

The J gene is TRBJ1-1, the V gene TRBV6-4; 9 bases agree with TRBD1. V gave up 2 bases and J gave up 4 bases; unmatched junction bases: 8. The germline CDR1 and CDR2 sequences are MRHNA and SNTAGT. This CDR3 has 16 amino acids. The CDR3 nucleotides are TGTGCCAGCAGTGACCCGGGACAGGGTATAAGCACTGAAGCTTTCTTT. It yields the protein CASSDPGQGISTEAFF.

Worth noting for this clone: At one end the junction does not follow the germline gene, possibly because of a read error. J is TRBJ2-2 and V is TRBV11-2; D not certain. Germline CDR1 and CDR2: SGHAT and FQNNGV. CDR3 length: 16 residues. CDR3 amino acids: CASSLEGGRRTGELFF. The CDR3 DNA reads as TGTGCCAGCAGCCTAGAAGGCGGCCGCCGCACCGGGGAGCTGTTTTTT.

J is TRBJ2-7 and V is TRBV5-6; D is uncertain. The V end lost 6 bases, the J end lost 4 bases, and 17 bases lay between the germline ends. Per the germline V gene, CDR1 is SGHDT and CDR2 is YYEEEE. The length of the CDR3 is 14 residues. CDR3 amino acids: CASTEAAERYEQYF. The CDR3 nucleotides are TGTGCCAGCACCGAGGCCGCGGAGAGGTACGAGCAGTACTTC.

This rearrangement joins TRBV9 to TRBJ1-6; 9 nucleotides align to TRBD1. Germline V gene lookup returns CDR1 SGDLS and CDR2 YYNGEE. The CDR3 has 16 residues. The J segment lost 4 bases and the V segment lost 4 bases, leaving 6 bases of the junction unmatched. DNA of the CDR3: TGTGCCAGCAGCCCACGGACAGGGGCATATAATTCACCCCTCCACTTT. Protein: CASSPRTGAYNSPLHF.

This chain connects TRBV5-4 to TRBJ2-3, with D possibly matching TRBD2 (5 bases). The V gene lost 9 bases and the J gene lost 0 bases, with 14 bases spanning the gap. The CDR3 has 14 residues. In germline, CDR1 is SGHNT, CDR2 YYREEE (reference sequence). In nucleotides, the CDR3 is TGTGCCACCACAACTAGGGATAGCACAGATACGCAGTATTTT. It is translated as CATTTRDSTDTQYF.

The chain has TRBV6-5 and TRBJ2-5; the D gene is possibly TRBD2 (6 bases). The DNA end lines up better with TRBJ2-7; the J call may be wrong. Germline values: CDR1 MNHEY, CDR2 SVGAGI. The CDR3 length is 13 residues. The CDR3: CASRAGNTYEQYF. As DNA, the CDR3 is TGTGCCAGCAGGGCGGGGAACACCTACGAGCAGTACTTC.

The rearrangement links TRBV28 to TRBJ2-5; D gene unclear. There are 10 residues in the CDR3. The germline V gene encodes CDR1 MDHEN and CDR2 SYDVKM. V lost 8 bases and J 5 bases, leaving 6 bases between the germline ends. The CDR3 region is CASAGETQYF. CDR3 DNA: TGTGCCAGCGCCGGGGAGACCCAGTACTTC.

The CDR3 bases are TGTGCCAGTAGCACAGACTACCCTTATGGCTACACCTTC. This encodes CASSTDYPYGYTF. The chain uses TRBV19 and TRBJ1-2; D unclear. The germline V gene has CDR1 LNHDA and CDR2 SQIVND (reference sequence). V lost 6 bases, J lost 5 bases, and 13 bases lay in between. The length of the CDR3 is 13 residues.

The CDR3 DNA follows: TGTGCCAGCAGCCCCCCTTCTGCACCCCTCCACTTT. Residues: CASSPPSAPLHF. This chain uses TRBV11-2 with TRBJ1-6; D is uncertain. V was trimmed by 5 bases and J by 11 bases, leaving 10 bases between them. Germline lookup yields CDR1 SGHAT and CDR2 FQNNGV. The CDR3 extends over 12 amino acids.

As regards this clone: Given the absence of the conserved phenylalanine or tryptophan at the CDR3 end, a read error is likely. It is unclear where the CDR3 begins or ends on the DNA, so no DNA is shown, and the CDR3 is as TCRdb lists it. The CDR3 sequence is CASRGLAGGHTL. The chain links TRBV2 to TRBJ2-7; the table gives TRBD2 as D, unverified against the DNA. The germline V gene encodes CDR1 SNHLY and CDR2 FYNNEI. The CDR3 sequence runs 12 residues, both termini included.